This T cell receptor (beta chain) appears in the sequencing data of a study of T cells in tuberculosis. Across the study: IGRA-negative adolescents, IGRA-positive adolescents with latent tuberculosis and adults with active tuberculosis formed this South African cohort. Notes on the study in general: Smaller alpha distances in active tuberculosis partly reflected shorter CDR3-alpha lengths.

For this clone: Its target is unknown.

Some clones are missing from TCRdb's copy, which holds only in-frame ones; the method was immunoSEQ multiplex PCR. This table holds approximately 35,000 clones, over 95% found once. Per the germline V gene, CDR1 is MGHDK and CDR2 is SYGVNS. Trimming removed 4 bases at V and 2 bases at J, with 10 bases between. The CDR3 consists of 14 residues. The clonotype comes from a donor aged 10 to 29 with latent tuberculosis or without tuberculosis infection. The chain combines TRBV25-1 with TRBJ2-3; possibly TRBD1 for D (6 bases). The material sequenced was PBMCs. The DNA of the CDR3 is TGTGCCAGCAGTGGGGGGCTTACCACAGATACGCAGTATTTT. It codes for CASSGGLTTDTQYF.